These 22 T cell receptor beta chains originate from one sample sequenced in a study of blood T cell repertoires in COVID-19. TCRdb's copy holds only in-frame clones and misses some; the assay was immunoSEQ multiplex PCR. The sample yields 400,000 to 550,000 clones, around 89% seen once. Sequencing was performed on peripheral blood. These receptors all stem from a woman in her thirties with acute or convalescent COVID-19.

This rearrangement joins TRBV11-2 to TRBJ1-5; tentative D call: TRBD1 (5 bases). Germline V gives CDR1 SGHAT, CDR2 FQNNGV. The V end lost 5 bases, the J end lost 0 bases, and 14 bases lay between the germline ends. The CDR3 is made up of 16 amino acids. The CDR3 DNA follows: TGTGCCAGCAGCCCGTCCGGGCAGGGTAGCAATCAGCCCCAGCATTTT. Translated, it gives CASSPSGQGSNQPQHF. Variable domain in full (rest from reference TRBV11-2 and TRBJ1-5): EAGVAQSPRYKIIEKRQSVAFWCNPISGHATLYWYQQILGQGPKLLIQFQNNGVVDDSQLPKDRFSAERLKGVDSTLKIQPAKLEDSAVYLCASSPSGQGSNQPQHFGDGTRLSIL.

The chain has TRBV25-1 and TRBJ1-4; the D gene is possibly TRBD1 (6 bases). The CDR3 consists of 14 residues. Germline loops: CDR1 MGHDK, CDR2 SYGVNS. Trimming left V 0 bases short and J 7 bases short, with 9 bases between. DNA of the CDR3: TGTGCCAGCAGTGAATATTGGACAGCTGAAAAACTGTTTTTT. Its translation: CASSEYWTAEKLFF.

The chain recombines TRBV4-1 with TRBJ2-3, with 7 positions matching TRBD1. Germline V gives CDR1 MGHRA, CDR2 YSYEKL. CDR3 length equals 15 residues. J gave up 8 bases and V 1 base, and 9 bases lay outside the gene matches. The CDR3 region has the DNA TGCGCCAGCAGCCAAGGGATTACCCACAGGGGTACGCAGTATTTT. Its translation is CASSQGITHRGTQYF.

V is TRBV12-3 or TRBV12-4 and J is TRBJ1-1; TRBD1 is a possible D gene (5 bases). The CDR3 runs to 13 residues. The V end lost 6 bases, the J end lost 8 bases, and 16 bases lay between the germline ends. The CDR3 DNA sequence: TGTGCCAGCAGCTGGAGGACGGGGGTCGAAGCTTTCTTT. Its translation is CASSWRTGVEAFF.

The rearrangement uses TRBV19 and TRBJ2-3; perhaps TRBD1 as D (5 bases). The length of the CDR3 is 14 residues. The V gene lost 3 bases and the J gene lost 5 bases, with 12 bases spanning the gap. Germline CDR1 and CDR2: LNHDA and SQIVND (reference sequence). CDR3 nucleotide sequence: TGTGCCAGTAGTATCCCAAGCAGGGTAGATACGCAGTATTTT. Translation: CASSIPSRVDTQYF.

The chain couples TRBV18 to TRBJ1-4; D gene uncertain. V was cut by 2 bases and J by 8 bases, with 9 bases left in between. The V gene's germline CDR1 is KGHSH and CDR2 LQKENI. CDR3 size: 13 residues. In DNA form, the CDR3 reads TGTGCCAGCTCACCAAGTAGAGAGGAAAAACTGTTTTTT. This codes for CASSPSREEKLFF.

The chain recombines TRBV5-1 with TRBJ2-7; 9 positions agree with TRBD2. Germline assignment: CDR1 SGHRS and CDR2 YFSETQ. The ends lost 4 bases at V and 1 base at J; junction bases unmatched: 6. The CDR3 runs to 15 residues. The CDR3 protein is CASSPSGAISYEQYF. The CDR3, as DNA: TGCGCCAGCAGCCCTAGCGGGGCGATTTCCTACGAGCAGTACTTC.

V gene TRBV7-3 combines with J gene TRBJ2-3, with a tentative D call TRBD2 (6 bases). The germline gives CDR1 SGHTA, CDR2 FQGTGA. Trimming removed 5 bases from V and 6 bases from J, with 9 bases in between. The CDR3 has 12 residues. DNA of the CDR3: TGTGCCAGCAGCATCGGAGGGGATACGCAGTATTTT. Translated, it gives CASSIGGDTQYF.

The V call is TRBV6-5, the J call TRBJ1-4, with 7 bases that match TRBD1. Trimming cost V 3 bases and J 5 bases; bases outside gene matches: 3. Looked up from germline, CDR1 is MNHEY and CDR2 is SVGAGI. This CDR3 spans 14 amino acids. The CDR3 sequence is CASSYRDSNEKLFF. DNA for the CDR3: TGTGCCAGCAGTTATAGGGACAGCAATGAAAAACTGTTTTTT.

The CDR3 protein is CSVDREMNTEAFF. CDR3 DNA: TGCAGCGTTGATCGGGAAATGAACACTGAAGCTTTCTTT. This chain connects TRBV29-1 to TRBJ1-1, with no clear D. Germline V gene sequence: CDR1 SQVTM, CDR2 ANQGSEA. This CDR3 is built from 13 residues. V was cut by 3 bases and J by 0 bases, with 8 bases left in between.

V usage is TRBV12-3 or TRBV12-4 and J usage is TRBJ1-1, with 7 bases fitting TRBD1. CDR3 length: 12 residues. Trimming cost V 6 bases and J 11 bases; bases outside gene matches: 9. The CDR3 DNA follows: TGTGCCAGCAGCCCAGAGGACAGGTTTGCTTTCTTT. It codes for CASSPEDRFAFF.

This clone came up once. This chain connects TRBV30 to TRBJ2-5; 7 positions match TRBD2. Germline V CDR1 and CDR2: GTSNPN, SVGIG (reference sequence). Losses at the gene ends were 1 base for V and 7 bases for J; bases not matched to a gene: 9. The CDR3 length is 14 residues. CDR3 sequence: CAWSAGEGKVTQYF. CDR3 coding DNA: TGTGCCTGGAGTGCGGGGGAGGGAAAGGTGACCCAGTACTTC.

J is TRBJ2-3 and V is TRBV7-2, with a possible D match to TRBD2 (5 bases). The V end was cut by 5 bases, the J end by 0 bases, with 18 bases between. CDR3 size: 17 residues. Germline V gives CDR1 SGHTA, CDR2 FQGNSA. The CDR3 DNA is TGTGCCAGCAGCCAGAGGACTTCAGCCGCTAGCACAGATACGCAGTATTTT. Translated: CASSQRTSAASTDTQYF.

The V call is TRBV28, the J call TRBJ1-2; TRBD1 matches 7 bases. The CDR3 sequence is 13 residues long. Germline loops: CDR1 MDHEN, CDR2 SYDVKM. V shed 3 bases, J shed 6 bases, and the junction held 4 bases outside the gene matches. The CDR3, as DNA: TGTGCCAGCAGTTTGGCAGGGGGTGATGGCTACACCTTC. It is translated as CASSLAGGDGYTF.

V usage is TRBV21-1 and J usage is TRBJ1-6; whether TRBD1, the table's D call, matches the DNA was not checked. TRBV21-1 is assigned pseudogene status. The CDR3 consists of 20 residues. The CDR3 sequence is CASSKDGRRQGLYRPSPLHF. In DNA, the CDR3 is TGTGCCAGCAGCAAAGATGGTAGGAGACAGGGATTATACCGCCCCTCACCCCTCCACTTT.

The rearrangement links TRBV5-1 to TRBJ2-1; 9 positions agree with TRBD1. V was pared by 5 bases and J by 9 bases, with 9 bases of the junction left unmatched. CDR1 and CDR2 from the germline V gene are SGHRS and YFSETQ. The CDR3 sequence is 14 residues long. The chain's CDR3 is CASRHRGQALEQFF. CDR3 DNA: TGCGCCAGCAGACACAGGGGGCAGGCTCTTGAGCAGTTCTTC.

This rearrangement joins TRBV11-2 to TRBJ1-1; D remains ambiguous. The V gene's germline CDR1 is SGHAT and CDR2 FQNNGV. The CDR3 spans 16 residues. Trimming shortened V by 2 bases and J by 3 bases, and 16 bases separated the two germline ends. The CDR3 nucleotides read TGTGCCAGCAGCTTATCGGGTGGCTTGTGGGACACTGAAGCTTTCTTT. Encoded protein: CASSLSGGLWDTEAFF.

V and J are TRBV2 and TRBJ2-1; D unresolved. CDR3 length: 12 residues. Germline V gene lookup returns CDR1 SNHLY and CDR2 FYNNEI. The V end lost 3 bases, the J end lost 4 bases, and 4 bases lay between the germline ends. DNA for the CDR3: TGTGCCAGCAGTGATGAGTACAATGAGCAGTTCTTC. Amino acid sequence: CASSDEYNEQFF. Looking up the rest from reference TRBV2 and TRBJ2-1 gives the full variable domain: EPEVTQTPSHQVTQMGQEVILRCVPISNHLYFYWYRQILGQKVEFLVSFYNNEISEKSEIFDDQFSVERPDGSNFTLKIRSTKLEDSAMYFCASSDEYNEQFFGPGTRLTVL.

This sequence joins TRBV5-1 and TRBJ2-2, with 9 nucleotides matching TRBD1. The CDR3 loop spans 16 amino acids. V was clipped by 2 bases and J by 3 bases; unmatched bases: 5. CDR1 and CDR2 from the germline V gene are SGHRS and YFSETQ. CDR3 sequence (DNA): TGCGCCAGCAGCTTAACCGGGACAGGGTACACCGGGGAGCTGTTTTTT. This translates into CASSLTGTGYTGELFF.

This clone is a singleton in its sample. The gene calls are TRBV12-3 or TRBV12-4 and TRBJ2-3; no clear D gene. The CDR3 length is 12 residues. V was clipped by 6 bases and J by 6 bases, with 10 bases between them. CDR3 amino acids: CASSKTGDTQYF. CDR3 nucleotides: TGTGCCAGCAGCAAAACCGGGGATACGCAGTATTTT.

The V and J genes are TRBV19 and TRBJ1-1, with D perhaps TRBD1 (6 bases). Germline assignment: CDR1 LNHDA and CDR2 SQIVND (reference sequence). V lost 3 bases, J lost 5 bases, and 16 bases lay in between. This CDR3 comprises 15 residues. CDR3: CASSIPQGRGTEAFF. The CDR3 DNA follows: TGTGCCAGTAGTATCCCACAGGGTCGGGGTACTGAAGCTTTCTTT. Full variable domain (outside the CDR3, taken from reference TRBV19 and TRBJ1-1): DGGITQSPKYLFRKEGQNVTLSCEQNLNHDAMYWYRQDPGQGLRLIYYSQIVNDFQKGDIAEGYSVSREKKESFPLTVTSAQKNPTAFYLCASSIPQGRGTEAFFGQGTRLTVV.

The V call is TRBV5-5, the J call TRBJ2-2; D might be TRBD2 (5 bases). Trimming stripped 2 bases from V and 5 bases from J, with 13 bases between. The length of the CDR3 is 15 residues. The germline gives CDR1 SGHKS, CDR2 YYEKEE (reference sequence). CDR3 DNA sequence: TGTGCCAGCAGCTTCTTCCGCCCGGGAACCGGGGAGCTGTTTTTT. This gives the protein CASSFFRPGTGELFF.